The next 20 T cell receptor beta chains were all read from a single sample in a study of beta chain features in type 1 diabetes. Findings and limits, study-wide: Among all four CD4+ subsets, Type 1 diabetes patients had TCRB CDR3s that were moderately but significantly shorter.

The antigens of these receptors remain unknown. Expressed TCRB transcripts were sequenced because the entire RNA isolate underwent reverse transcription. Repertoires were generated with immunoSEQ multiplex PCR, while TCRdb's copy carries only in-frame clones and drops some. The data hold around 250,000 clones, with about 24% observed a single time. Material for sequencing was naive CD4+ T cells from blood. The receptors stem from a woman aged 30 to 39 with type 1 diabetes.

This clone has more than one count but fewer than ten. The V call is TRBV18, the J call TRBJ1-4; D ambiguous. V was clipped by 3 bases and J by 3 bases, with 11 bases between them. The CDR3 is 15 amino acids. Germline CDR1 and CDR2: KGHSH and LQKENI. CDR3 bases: TGTGCCAGCTCACCGTTTTACACCGCTAATGAAAAACTGTTTTTT. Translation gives CASSPFYTANEKLFF.

The CDR3 DNA sequence: TGCGCCAGCAGCCCCGAAGGACTAGCGAGCTACAATGAGCAGTTCTTC. The encoded protein is CASSPEGLASYNEQFF. The V gene is TRBV4-1, the J gene TRBJ2-1; 9 bases align to TRBD2. From germline, CDR1 is MGHRA and CDR2 YSYEKL. J gave up 3 bases and V 4 bases, and 7 bases lay outside the gene matches. The CDR3 is 16 residues long.

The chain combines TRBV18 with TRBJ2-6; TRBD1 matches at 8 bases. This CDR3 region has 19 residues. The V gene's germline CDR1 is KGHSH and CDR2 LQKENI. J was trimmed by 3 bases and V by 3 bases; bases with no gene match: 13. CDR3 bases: TGTGCCAGCTCACCTATTTCAGGACAGGGTGGTTTTGGGGCCAACGTCCTGACTTTC. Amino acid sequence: CASSPISGQGGFGANVLTF.

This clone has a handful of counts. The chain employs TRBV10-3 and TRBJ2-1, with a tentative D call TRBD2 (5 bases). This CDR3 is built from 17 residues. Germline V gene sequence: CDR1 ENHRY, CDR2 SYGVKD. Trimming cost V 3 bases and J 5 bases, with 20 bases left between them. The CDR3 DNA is TGTGCCATCAGTGAATCCGGTGTCGGACTTGTTAACAATGAGCAGTTCTTC. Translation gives CAISESGVGLVNNEQFF.

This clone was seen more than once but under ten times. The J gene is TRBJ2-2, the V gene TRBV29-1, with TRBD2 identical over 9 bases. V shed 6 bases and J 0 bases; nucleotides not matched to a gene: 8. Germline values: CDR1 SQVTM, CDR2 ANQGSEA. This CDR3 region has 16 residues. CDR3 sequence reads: CSVTSGSISNTGELFF. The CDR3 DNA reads TGCAGCGTGACTAGCGGAAGTATTTCGAACACCGGGGAGCTGTTTTTT.

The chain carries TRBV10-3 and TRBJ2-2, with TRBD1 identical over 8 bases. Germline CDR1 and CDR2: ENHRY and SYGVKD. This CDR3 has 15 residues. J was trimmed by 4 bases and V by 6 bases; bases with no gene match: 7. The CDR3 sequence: CAIRGDRGGTGELFF. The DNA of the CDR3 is TGTGCCATCAGGGGAGACAGGGGAGGCACCGGGGAGCTGTTTTTT.

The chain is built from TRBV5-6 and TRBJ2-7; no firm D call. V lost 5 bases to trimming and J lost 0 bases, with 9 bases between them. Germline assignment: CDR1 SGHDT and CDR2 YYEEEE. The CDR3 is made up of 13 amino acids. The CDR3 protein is CASSGPSSYEQYF. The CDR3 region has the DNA TGTGCCAGCAGTGGTCCGAGCTCCTACGAGCAGTACTTC.

CDR3 sequence reads: CASSLDRTSGYGTDTQYF. In DNA, the CDR3 is TGTGCCAGCAGCTTAGACAGGACTAGCGGATATGGCACAGATACGCAGTATTTT. The V gene is TRBV7-2, the J gene TRBJ2-3; 10 bases match TRBD2. Trimming removed 1 base from V and 1 base from J; junction bases left unmatched: 8. The germline V gene has CDR1 SGHTA and CDR2 FQGNSA. This CDR3 has 18 residues. Looking up the rest from reference TRBV7-2 and TRBJ2-3 gives the full variable domain: GAGVSQSPSNKVTEKGKDVELRCDPISGHTALYWYRQSLGQGLEFLIYFQGNSAPDKSGLPSDRFSAERTGGSVSTLTIQRTQQEDSAVYLCASSLDRTSGYGTDTQYFGPGTRLTVL.

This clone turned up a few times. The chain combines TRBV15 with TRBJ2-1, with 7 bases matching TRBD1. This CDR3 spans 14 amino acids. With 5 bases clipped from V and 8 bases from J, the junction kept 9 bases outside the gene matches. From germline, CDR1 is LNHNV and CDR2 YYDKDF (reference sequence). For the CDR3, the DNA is TGTGCCACCAGCGTGAGTAAGGGGGCCTATGAGCAGTTCTTC. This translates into CATSVSKGAYEQFF.

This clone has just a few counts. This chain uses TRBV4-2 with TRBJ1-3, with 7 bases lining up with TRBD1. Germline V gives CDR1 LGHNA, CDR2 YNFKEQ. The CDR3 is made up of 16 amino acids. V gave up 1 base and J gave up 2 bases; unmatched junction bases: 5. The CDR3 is CASSQVGQDTGNTIYF. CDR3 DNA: TGTGCCAGCAGCCAAGTTGGACAGGACACTGGAAACACCATATATTTT.

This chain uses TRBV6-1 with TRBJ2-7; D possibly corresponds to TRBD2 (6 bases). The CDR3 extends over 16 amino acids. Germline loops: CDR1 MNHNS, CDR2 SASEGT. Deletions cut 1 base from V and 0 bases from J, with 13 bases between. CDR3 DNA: TGTGCCAGCAGTGAAGGGGGAGGCGCCTTCTCCTACGAGCAGTACTTC. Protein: CASSEGGGAFSYEQYF.

DNA for the CDR3: TGTGCCAGCAGTTACTCGCAGGGGGCGAGCACTGAAGCTTTCTTT. It specifies CASSYSQGASTEAFF. The chain joins TRBV6-5 to TRBJ1-1; the match to TRBD1 covers 8 bases. In germline, CDR1 is MNHEY, CDR2 SVGAGI. This CDR3 contains 15 residues. V lost 0 bases and J lost 4; bases outside the gene matches: 4.

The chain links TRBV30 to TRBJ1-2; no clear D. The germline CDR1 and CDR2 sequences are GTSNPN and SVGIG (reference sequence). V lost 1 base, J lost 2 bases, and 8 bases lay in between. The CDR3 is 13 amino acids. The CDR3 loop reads CAWSAGINYGYTF. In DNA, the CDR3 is TGTGCCTGGAGTGCCGGGATAAACTATGGCTACACCTTC.

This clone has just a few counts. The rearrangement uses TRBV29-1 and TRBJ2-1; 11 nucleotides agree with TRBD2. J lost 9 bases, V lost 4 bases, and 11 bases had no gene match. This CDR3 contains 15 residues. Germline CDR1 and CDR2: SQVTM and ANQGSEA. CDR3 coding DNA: TGCAGCGTTGGCCCCGGGACTAGCGGTGGTAGTGAGCAGTTCTTC. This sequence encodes CSVGPGTSGGSEQFF.

The CDR3 is CASSMQGSYEQYF. Here the CDR3 DNA reads TGTGCCAGTAGTATGCAGGGTTCCTACGAGCAGTACTTC. The rearrangement links TRBV19 to TRBJ2-7; weak D call: TRBD1 (5 bases). Germline CDR1 is LNHDA and CDR2 is SQIVND (reference sequence). V was shortened by 3 bases and J by 1 base, with 7 bases between the two germline ends. The CDR3 totals 13 residues.

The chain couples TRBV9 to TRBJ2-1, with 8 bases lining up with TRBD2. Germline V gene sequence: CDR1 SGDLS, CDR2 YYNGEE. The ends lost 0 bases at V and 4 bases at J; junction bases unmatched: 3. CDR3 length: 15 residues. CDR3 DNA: TGTGCCAGCAGCGTAGCTAGCGGGCCTTACAATGAGCAGTTCTTC. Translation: CASSVASGPYNEQFF.

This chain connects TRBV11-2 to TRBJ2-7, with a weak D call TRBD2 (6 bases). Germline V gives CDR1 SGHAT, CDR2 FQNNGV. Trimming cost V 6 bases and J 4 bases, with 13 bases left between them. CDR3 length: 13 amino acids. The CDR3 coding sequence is TGTGCCAGCAGTCCGGGGGTGGCGTACGAGCAGTACTTC. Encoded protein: CASSPGVAYEQYF.

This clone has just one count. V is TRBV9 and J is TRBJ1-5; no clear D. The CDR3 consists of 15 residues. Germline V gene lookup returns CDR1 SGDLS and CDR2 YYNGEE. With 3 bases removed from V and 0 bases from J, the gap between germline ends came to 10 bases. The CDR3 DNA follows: TGTGCCAGCAGCGGGTCCGGGTATAGCAATCAGCCCCAGCATTTT. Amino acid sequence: CASSGSGYSNQPQHF. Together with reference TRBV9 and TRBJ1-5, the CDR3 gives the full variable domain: DSGVTQTPKHLITATGQRVTLRCSPRSGDLSVYWYQQSLDQGLQFLIQYYNGEERAKGNILERFSAQQFPDLHSELNLSSLELGDSALYFCASSGSGYSNQPQHFGDGTRLSIL.

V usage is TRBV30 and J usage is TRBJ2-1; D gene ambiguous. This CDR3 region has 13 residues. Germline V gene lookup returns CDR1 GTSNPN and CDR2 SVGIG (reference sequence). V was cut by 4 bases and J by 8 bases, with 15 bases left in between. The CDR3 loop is CAWTLPPSDEQFF. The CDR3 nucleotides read TGTGCCTGGACCCTACCCCCCTCGGATGAGCAGTTCTTC.

CDR3 sequence: CASSRTLNTEAFF. The CDR3 DNA is TGTGCCAGTAGTAGGACTTTGAACACTGAAGCTTTCTTT. The chain is built from TRBV19 and TRBJ1-1, with D uncertain. V lost 4 bases, J lost 0 bases, and 6 bases lay in between. The germline CDR1 and CDR2 sequences are LNHDA and SQIVND (reference sequence). The CDR3 contains 13 residues. Based on the CDR3 plus reference TRBV19 and TRBJ1-1, the full variable domain is DGGITQSPKYLFRKEGQNVTLSCEQNLNHDAMYWYRQDPGQGLRLIYYSQIVNDFQKGDIAEGYSVSREKKESFPLTVTSAQKNPTAFYLCASSRTLNTEAFFGQGTRLTVV.